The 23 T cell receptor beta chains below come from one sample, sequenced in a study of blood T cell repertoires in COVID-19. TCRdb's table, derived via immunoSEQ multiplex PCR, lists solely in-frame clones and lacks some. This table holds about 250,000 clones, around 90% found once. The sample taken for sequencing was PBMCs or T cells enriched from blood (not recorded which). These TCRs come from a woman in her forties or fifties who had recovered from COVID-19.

The CDR3 loop is CASSLKWEGEQFF. The CDR3 nucleotides read TGTGCCAGCAGCCTCAAGTGGGAGGGTGAGCAGTTCTTC. V gene TRBV11-3 combines with J gene TRBJ2-1; 7 bases are shared with TRBD2. The CDR3 is 13 residues long. Trimming took 5 bases from V and 9 from J; bases not matched to a gene: 7. Germline V lookup: CDR1 SGHNT, CDR2 YENEEA.

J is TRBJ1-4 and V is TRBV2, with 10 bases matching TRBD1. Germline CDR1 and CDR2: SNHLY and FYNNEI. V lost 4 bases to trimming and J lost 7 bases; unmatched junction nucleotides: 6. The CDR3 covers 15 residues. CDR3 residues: CASSGQGAWGEKLFF. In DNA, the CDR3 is TGTGCCAGCAGTGGACAGGGGGCTTGGGGTGAAAAACTGTTTTTT.

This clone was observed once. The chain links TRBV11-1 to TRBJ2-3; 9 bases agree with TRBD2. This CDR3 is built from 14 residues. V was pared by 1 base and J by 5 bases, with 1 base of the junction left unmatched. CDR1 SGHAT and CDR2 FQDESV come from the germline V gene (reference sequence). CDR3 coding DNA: TGTGCCAGCAGCTTAGGCGGGAGGGAAGATACGCAGTATTTT. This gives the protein CASSLGGREDTQYF.

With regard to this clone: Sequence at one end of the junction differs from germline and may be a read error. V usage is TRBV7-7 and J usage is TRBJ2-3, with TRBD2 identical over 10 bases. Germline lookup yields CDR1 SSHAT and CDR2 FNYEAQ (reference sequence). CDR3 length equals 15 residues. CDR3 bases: TGTGCTAGCAGCTTAGGGACTAGCGGCACAGATACGCAGTATTTT. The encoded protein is CASSLGTSGTDTQYF.

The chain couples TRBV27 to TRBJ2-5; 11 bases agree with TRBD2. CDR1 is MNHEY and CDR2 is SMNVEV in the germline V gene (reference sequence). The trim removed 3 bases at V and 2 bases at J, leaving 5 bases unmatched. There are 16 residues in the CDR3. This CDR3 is CASSLGLAVLQETQYF. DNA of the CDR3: TGTGCCAGCAGTTTGGGACTAGCGGTCCTACAAGAGACCCAGTACTTC.

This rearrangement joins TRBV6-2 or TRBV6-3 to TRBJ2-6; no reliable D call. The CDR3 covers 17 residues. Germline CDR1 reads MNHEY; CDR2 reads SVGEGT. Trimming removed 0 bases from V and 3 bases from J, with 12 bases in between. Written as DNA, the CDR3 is TGTGCCAGCAGTTACTCGAGATCTAATCTTGGGGCCAACGTCCTGACTTTC. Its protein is CASSYSRSNLGANVLTF.

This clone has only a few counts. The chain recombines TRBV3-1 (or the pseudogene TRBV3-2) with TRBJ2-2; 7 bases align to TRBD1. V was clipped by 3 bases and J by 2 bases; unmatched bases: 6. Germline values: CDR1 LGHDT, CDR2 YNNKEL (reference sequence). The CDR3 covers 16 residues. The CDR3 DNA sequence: TGTGCCAGCAGCCATGAGGACAGGTCTAACACCGGGGAGCTGTTTTTT. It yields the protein CASSHEDRSNTGELFF.

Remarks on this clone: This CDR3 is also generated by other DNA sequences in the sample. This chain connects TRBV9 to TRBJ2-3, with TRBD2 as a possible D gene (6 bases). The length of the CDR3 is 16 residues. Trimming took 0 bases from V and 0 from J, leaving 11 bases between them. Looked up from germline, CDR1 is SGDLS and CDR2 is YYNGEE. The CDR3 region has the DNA TGTGCCAGCAGCGTAGGTCCCAGCGGGAGCACAGATACGCAGTATTTT. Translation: CASSVGPSGSTDTQYF.

CDR3 in amino acids: CASSPLGGGVGEQFF. The CDR3 nucleotides are TGTGCCAGCAGCCCTCTCGGAGGAGGTGTAGGTGAGCAGTTCTTC. This sequence joins TRBV7-2 and TRBJ2-1; D is perhaps TRBD2 (5 bases). In germline, CDR1 is SGHTA, CDR2 FQGNSA. The CDR3 consists of 15 residues. Trimming shortened V by 5 bases and J by 9 bases, and 20 bases separated the two germline ends.

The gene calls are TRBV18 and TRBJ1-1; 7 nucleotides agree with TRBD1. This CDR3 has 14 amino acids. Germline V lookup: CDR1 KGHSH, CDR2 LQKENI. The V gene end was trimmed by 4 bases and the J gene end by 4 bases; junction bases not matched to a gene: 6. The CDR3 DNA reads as TGTGCCAGCTCACTCACCGGGACAGCCACTGAAGCTTTCTTT. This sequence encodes CASSLTGTATEAFF. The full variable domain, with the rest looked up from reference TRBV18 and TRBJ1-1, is NAGVMQNPRHLVRRRGQEARLRCSPMKGHSHVYWYRQLPEEGLKFMVYLQKENIIDESGMPKERFSAEFPKEGPSILRIQQVVRGDSAAYFCASSLTGTATEAFFGQGTRLTVV.

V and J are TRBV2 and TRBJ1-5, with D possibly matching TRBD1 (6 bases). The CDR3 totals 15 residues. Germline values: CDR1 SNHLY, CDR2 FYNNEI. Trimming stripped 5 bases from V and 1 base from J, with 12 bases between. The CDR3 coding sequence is TGTGCCAGCAGTTACAGGGATGTGAGCAATCAGCCCCAGCATTTT. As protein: CASSYRDVSNQPQHF.

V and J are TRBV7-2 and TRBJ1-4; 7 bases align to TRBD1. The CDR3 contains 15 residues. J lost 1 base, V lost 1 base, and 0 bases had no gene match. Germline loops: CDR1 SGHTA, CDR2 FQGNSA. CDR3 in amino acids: CASSLGQGTNEKLFF. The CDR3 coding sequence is TGTGCCAGCAGCTTAGGACAGGGAACTAATGAAAAACTGTTTTTT.

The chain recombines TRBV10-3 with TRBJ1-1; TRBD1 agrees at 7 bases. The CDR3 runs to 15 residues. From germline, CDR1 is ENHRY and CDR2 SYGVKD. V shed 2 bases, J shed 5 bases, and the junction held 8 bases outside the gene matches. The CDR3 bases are TGTGCCATCAGTGAGAGGGTAGGGGGCGAGACTGAAGCTTTCTTT. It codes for CAISERVGGETEAFF.

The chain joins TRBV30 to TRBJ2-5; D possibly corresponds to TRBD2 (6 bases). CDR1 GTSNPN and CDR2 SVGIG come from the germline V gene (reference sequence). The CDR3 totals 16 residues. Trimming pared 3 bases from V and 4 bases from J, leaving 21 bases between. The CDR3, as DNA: TGTGCCTGGAGGAATCACGGGGGAGCGTTAAGAGAGACCCAGTACTTC. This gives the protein CAWRNHGGALRETQYF.

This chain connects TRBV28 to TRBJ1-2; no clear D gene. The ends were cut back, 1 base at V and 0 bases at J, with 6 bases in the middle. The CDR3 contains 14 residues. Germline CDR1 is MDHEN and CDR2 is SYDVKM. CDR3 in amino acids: CASSLLQTNYGYTF. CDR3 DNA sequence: TGTGCCAGCAGTTTATTACAGACTAACTATGGCTACACCTTC.

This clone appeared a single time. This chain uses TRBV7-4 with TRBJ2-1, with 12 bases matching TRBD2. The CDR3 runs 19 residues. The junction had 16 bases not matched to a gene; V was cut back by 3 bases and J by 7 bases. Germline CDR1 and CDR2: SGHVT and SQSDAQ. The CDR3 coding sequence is TGTGCCAGCAGCTTCCCTAGTTCTACACTAGCGGGAGGAGCGAATGAGCAGTTCTTC. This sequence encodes CASSFPSSTLAGGANEQFF.

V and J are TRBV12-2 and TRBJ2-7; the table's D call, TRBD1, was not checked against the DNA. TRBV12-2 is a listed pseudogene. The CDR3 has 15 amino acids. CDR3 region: CASRSRDRTSYEQYF. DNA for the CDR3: TGTGCAAGTCGCTCCCGGGACAGGACCTCCTACGAGCAGTACTTC.

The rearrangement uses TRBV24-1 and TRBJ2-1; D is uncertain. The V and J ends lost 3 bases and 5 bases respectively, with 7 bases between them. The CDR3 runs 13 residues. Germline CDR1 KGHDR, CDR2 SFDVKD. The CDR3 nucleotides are TGTGCCACCAGTGATCCCCCGGACAATGAGCAGTTCTTC. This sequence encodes CATSDPPDNEQFF.

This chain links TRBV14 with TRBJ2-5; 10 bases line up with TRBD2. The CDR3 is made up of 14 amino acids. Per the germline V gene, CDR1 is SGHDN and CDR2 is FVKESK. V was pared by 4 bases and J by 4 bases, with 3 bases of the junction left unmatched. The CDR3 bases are TGTGCCAGCAGCCGCAGACTAGCGGGAGAGACCCAGTACTTC. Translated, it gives CASSRRLAGETQYF.

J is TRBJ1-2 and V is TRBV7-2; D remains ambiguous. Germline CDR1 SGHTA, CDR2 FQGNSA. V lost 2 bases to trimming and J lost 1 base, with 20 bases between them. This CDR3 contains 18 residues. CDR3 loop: CASSLKPGQRRNNYGYTF. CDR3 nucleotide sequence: TGTGCCAGCAGCTTAAAACCGGGTCAGAGGCGGAATAACTATGGCTACACCTTC.

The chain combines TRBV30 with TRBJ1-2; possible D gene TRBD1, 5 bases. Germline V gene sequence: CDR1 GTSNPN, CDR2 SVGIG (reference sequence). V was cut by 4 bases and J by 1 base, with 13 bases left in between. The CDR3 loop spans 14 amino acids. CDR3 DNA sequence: TGTGCCTGGATTCAAGACAGCCTTAACTATGGCTACACCTTC. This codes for CAWIQDSLNYGYTF.

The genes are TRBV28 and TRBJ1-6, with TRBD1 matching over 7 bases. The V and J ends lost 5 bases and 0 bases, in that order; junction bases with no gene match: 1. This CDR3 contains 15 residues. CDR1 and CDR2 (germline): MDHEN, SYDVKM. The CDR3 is CASSPGGSYNSPLHF. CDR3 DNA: TGTGCCAGCAGTCCAGGGGGCTCCTATAATTCACCCCTCCACTTT.

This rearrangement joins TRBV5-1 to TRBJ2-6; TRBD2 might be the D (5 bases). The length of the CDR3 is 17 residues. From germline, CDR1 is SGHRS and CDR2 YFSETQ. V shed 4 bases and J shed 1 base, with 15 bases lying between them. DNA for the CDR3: TGCGCCAGCAGCAGGGAGTCGTGGGTGTCTGGGGCCAACGTCCTGACTTTC. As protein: CASSRESWVSGANVLTF.